Listed below are T cell receptor beta chains from one sample, sequenced in a study of blood T cells in healthy people across ages. Each CDR3 protein gets one entry after TCRdb re-called the 5' RACE reads with MiXCR. The repertoire has 750,000 or so distinct CDR3 sequences, approximately 25% of them found once; the top ten carry 9.4%. The same sample was also studied in work on T cells of mothers and their children.

The sample consisted of blood. These receptors were taken from a boy younger than 18 in good health. Each CDR3 is given without its conserved first and last residue. The D gene is left open where the match is weak. A clone size is listed for some rows: how often the clone was seen (once, few, many), or a class if it is expanded.

j_call: TRBJ1-1
v_call: TRBV7-9
clone_size: few
d_call: -
cdr3_aa: ASFETSTEAF

j_call: TRBJ1-2
v_call: TRBV7-9
clone_size: -
d_call: -
cdr3_aa: ASSPRSLSQGTDYGYT

j_call: TRBJ1-2
v_call: TRBV3-1
clone_size: -
d_call: -
cdr3_aa: ASSQGLLYGYT

j_call: TRBJ2-1
v_call: TRBV5-1
clone_size: -
d_call: TRBD2
cdr3_aa: ASSPGTSGTGGNNEQF

j_call: TRBJ2-1
v_call: TRBV4-1
clone_size: -
d_call: -
cdr3_aa: ASSQVGRGPRSSYNEQF

j_call: TRBJ1-3
v_call: TRBV4-3
clone_size: few
d_call: -
cdr3_aa: ASSQGVGSLGNTIY

j_call: TRBJ2-5
v_call: TRBV7-2
clone_size: -
d_call: -
cdr3_aa: ASSLTRNQETQY

j_call: TRBJ1-4
v_call: TRBV29-1
clone_size: once
d_call: TRBD1
cdr3_aa: SVTRGSTNEKLF

j_call: TRBJ2-1
v_call: TRBV4-1
clone_size: -
d_call: TRBD2
cdr3_aa: ASSLSGGPNEQF

j_call: TRBJ1-1
v_call: TRBV2
clone_size: -
d_call: -
cdr3_aa: ASVDRTEAF

j_call: TRBJ1-2
v_call: TRBV29-1
clone_size: few
d_call: -
cdr3_aa: SVTPANYGYT

j_call: -
v_call: TRBV5-1
clone_size: once
d_call: TRBD2
cdr3_aa: ASHIPGLASTEQF

j_call: TRBJ1-4
v_call: TRBV29-1
clone_size: -
d_call: -
cdr3_aa: SAGTSNGKLF

j_call: -
v_call: TRBV10-3
clone_size: few
d_call: TRBD1
cdr3_aa: AIRRTGQPDEQY

j_call: TRBJ1-2
v_call: TRBV7-9
clone_size: few
d_call: -
cdr3_aa: ASSNKSADHGYT

j_call: TRBJ2-3
v_call: TRBV5-6
clone_size: few
d_call: TRBD1
cdr3_aa: ASSLYGTGFGTDTQY

j_call: TRBJ1-6
v_call: TRBV18
clone_size: -
d_call: TRBD1
cdr3_aa: ASSPWDRESSLLH

j_call: TRBJ2-4
v_call: TRBV6-6
clone_size: -
d_call: -
cdr3_aa: ASSYANIQY

j_call: TRBJ2-1
v_call: TRBV29-1
clone_size: few
d_call: TRBD2
cdr3_aa: SVDGTSGSSYNEQF

j_call: TRBJ2-7
v_call: TRBV25-1
clone_size: few
d_call: -
cdr3_aa: ASSESSDEQY

j_call: TRBJ1-1
v_call: TRBV7-3
clone_size: -
d_call: -
cdr3_aa: ASSALGTAEAF

j_call: TRBJ2-5
v_call: TRBV10-3
clone_size: few
d_call: -
cdr3_aa: AIIEQETQY

j_call: TRBJ2-7
v_call: TRBV27
clone_size: -
d_call: -
cdr3_aa: ASSFSASTPYEQY

j_call: TRBJ2-1
v_call: TRBV12-3/TRBV12-4
clone_size: -
d_call: -
cdr3_aa: ASSPTHNEQF

j_call: -
v_call: TRBV15
clone_size: -
d_call: TRBD1
cdr3_aa: ATSRVRTGLSEQY

j_call: TRBJ1-1
v_call: TRBV5-1
clone_size: -
d_call: -
cdr3_aa: ASSNQGSTEAF

j_call: TRBJ1-4
v_call: TRBV6-6
clone_size: -
d_call: -
cdr3_aa: ASSVRGVGDEKLF

j_call: TRBJ1-2
v_call: TRBV7-9
clone_size: few
d_call: -
cdr3_aa: ASSSSAGRHGYT

j_call: TRBJ2-7
v_call: TRBV18
clone_size: few
d_call: -
cdr3_aa: ASSPPGSSYEQY

j_call: TRBJ2-5
v_call: TRBV5-4
clone_size: -
d_call: -
cdr3_aa: ASSLDRAEETQY

j_call: TRBJ1-1
v_call: TRBV4-1
clone_size: -
d_call: -
cdr3_aa: ASSQGTANTEAF

j_call: TRBJ2-7
v_call: TRBV29-1
clone_size: -
d_call: -
cdr3_aa: SVAFGITCEQY

j_call: -
v_call: TRBV11-2
clone_size: few
d_call: -
cdr3_aa: ASSGLGGYRDEQF

j_call: TRBJ2-7
v_call: TRBV29-1
clone_size: -
d_call: TRBD2
cdr3_aa: SVDAGESRGQY

j_call: TRBJ2-7
v_call: TRBV6-5
clone_size: -
d_call: TRBD1
cdr3_aa: ASSPRDRGHEQY

j_call: -
v_call: TRBV5-1
clone_size: -
d_call: -
cdr3_aa: ASSSDLGINNEQF

j_call: TRBJ2-3
v_call: TRBV12-3/TRBV12-4
clone_size: once
d_call: TRBD2
cdr3_aa: ASSLIGGAYGDTQY

j_call: TRBJ1-4
v_call: TRBV28
clone_size: -
d_call: -
cdr3_aa: ASSSARGHEKLF

j_call: TRBJ2-5
v_call: TRBV5-1
clone_size: few
d_call: TRBD1
cdr3_aa: ASSLAPGQRRETQY

j_call: -
v_call: TRBV5-1
clone_size: -
d_call: -
cdr3_aa: ASSLSSGQSIYEQY

j_call: -
v_call: TRBV29-1
clone_size: few
d_call: TRBD1
cdr3_aa: SAQGDTYEQY

j_call: TRBJ1-5
v_call: TRBV11-2
clone_size: once
d_call: -
cdr3_aa: ASSLEEGKGKQPQH

j_call: TRBJ2-3
v_call: TRBV7-2
clone_size: -
d_call: TRBD1
cdr3_aa: ASSGMDRGTDTQY

j_call: TRBJ1-2
v_call: TRBV20-1
clone_size: -
d_call: TRBD1
cdr3_aa: SAKEDRGYGYT

j_call: TRBJ2-5
v_call: TRBV4-3
clone_size: -
d_call: TRBD2
cdr3_aa: ASSPRTSGGSQETQY

j_call: TRBJ2-5
v_call: TRBV29-1
clone_size: -
d_call: TRBD2
cdr3_aa: SVAGGPEETQY

j_call: TRBJ2-5
v_call: TRBV6-2/TRBV6-3
clone_size: -
d_call: TRBD2
cdr3_aa: ASSRVLAAQETQY

j_call: TRBJ1-1
v_call: TRBV20-1
clone_size: -
d_call: -
cdr3_aa: SARDPRAQGTEAF

j_call: TRBJ2-5
v_call: TRBV9
clone_size: -
d_call: -
cdr3_aa: ASSVGSGVETQY

j_call: TRBJ2-2
v_call: TRBV24-1
clone_size: -
d_call: TRBD2
cdr3_aa: ATSESGGPSTGELF

j_call: TRBJ2-1
v_call: TRBV11-1
clone_size: few
d_call: TRBD2
cdr3_aa: ASSMGLAGGSYNEQF

j_call: TRBJ2-1
v_call: TRBV7-3
clone_size: -
d_call: -
cdr3_aa: ASRATGNNEQF

j_call: TRBJ2-1
v_call: TRBV29-1
clone_size: -
d_call: TRBD2
cdr3_aa: SGSVAGGLSYNEQF